Listed below are T cell receptor beta chains from one sample, sequenced in a study of blood T cell repertoires in COVID-19. The repertoire was sequenced with immunoSEQ multiplex PCR; TCRdb's copy has only in-frame clones and lacks some. The sample holds about 170,000 clones, about 85% seen once. Sequencing was carried out using peripheral blood. These receptors all stem from a woman aged 80 or over in a cohort sampled during active or convalescent COVID-19. The CDR3 runs from the conserved cysteine through the conserved F or W. The D gene is left open where the match is weak. The size field is filled for only some rows; it gives once, few, many or a size class.

cdr3_nt cdr3_aa j_call clone_size d_call v_call
TGCGCCAGCAGCTTGGCCGGGACACCGAATGAAAAACTGTTTTTT CASSLAGTPNEKLFF TRBJ1-4 once NA TRBV5-1
TGTGCCAGCAGTAGAGGGCTGCCTGGAAACACCATATATTTT CASSRGLPGNTIYF TRBJ1-3 NA NA TRBV6-5
TGCGCCAGCAGCCCATCGACTGGCACAGATACGCAGTATTTT CASSPSTGTDTQYF TRBJ2-3 NA NA TRBV5-1
TGTGCCAGCAGCTCAGGGCTCTACAATGAGCAGTTCTTC CASSSGLYNEQFF TRBJ2-1 NA NA TRBV7-6
TGTGCCAGCAGCTCCACAGGGGGCGTCCAGCCCCAGCATTTT CASSSTGGVQPQHF TRBJ1-5 once TRBD1 TRBV5-6
TGTGCCAGCAGCCGCGGGACTAGCGGGAGGGGTGAGCAGTTCTTC CASSRGTSGRGEQFF TRBJ2-1 NA TRBD2 TRBV3-1/TRBV3-2
TGTGCCATCAGTGAGTCCTCGCCCCAAGGGGGTACGCAGTATTTT CAISESSPQGGTQYF TRBJ2-3 NA NA TRBV10-3
TGTGCCAGCAGTTACCGGGTTGGCTACACCTTC CASSYRVGYTF TRBJ1-2 NA NA TRBV6-2/TRBV6-3
TGCGCCAGCAGTCAGTATAAGAACAGGGGGCTTTCCTACGAGCAGTACTTC CASSQYKNRGLSYEQYF TRBJ2-7 NA TRBD1 TRBV23-1
TGTGCCAGCAGCTTCCAAGGGAGGGGACATGGCTACACCTTC CASSFQGRGHGYTF TRBJ1-2 NA NA TRBV7-9
TGTGCCAGCAGCTTATATCGGGGGGCCGGAACCGGGGAGCTGTTTTTT CASSLYRGAGTGELFF TRBJ2-2 NA NA TRBV7-9
TGTGCCAGCAGGAGACAGGGGGCTAGATCACCCCTCCACTTT CASRRQGARSPLHF TRBJ1-6 NA TRBD1 TRBV27
TGTGCCACACTAGCGGGGCTCTACAATGAGCAGTTCTTC CATLAGLYNEQFF TRBJ2-1 NA TRBD2 TRBV10-3
TGTGCCAGCAGTCGACAGGCAGAGGATGAGCAGTTCTTC CASSRQAEDEQFF TRBJ2-1 NA NA TRBV12-3/TRBV12-4
TGCGCCAGCAGCTTGTTAGCGGGAGAAAACACCGGGGAGCTGTTTTTT CASSLLAGENTGELFF TRBJ2-2 NA TRBD2 TRBV5-1
TGTGCCAGCTCACCAGCGACAGTATATAGCAATCAGCCCCAGCATTTT CASSPATVYSNQPQHF TRBJ1-5 NA NA TRBV18
TGTGCCAGCAGCCCCCCGACGGCGGGGGCCTCGGGAGGGACAGATACGCAGTATTTT CASSPPTAGASGGTDTQYF TRBJ2-3 NA TRBD2 TRBV3-1/TRBV3-2
TGTGCCAGCAGACAGAACCCGGGACAGGGGACTGAAGCTTTCTTT CASRQNPGQGTEAFF TRBJ1-1 once TRBD1 TRBV7-9
TGTGCCAGCACCCCGCTAGCGATGGGTCCCAGCTCCTACAATGAGCAGTTCTTC CASTPLAMGPSSYNEQFF TRBJ2-1 NA NA TRBV11-2
TGTGCCAGCCTTGCTCTGATGGCGGGACTAAGCTCCTATAATTCACCCCTCCACTTT CASLALMAGLSSYNSPLHF TRBJ1-6 NA NA TRBV11-3
TGTGCCAGCACCCTGGGTAGGGGTGAAAAACTGTTTTTT CASTLGRGEKLFF TRBJ1-4 NA NA TRBV28
TGTGCCAGCAGCTTGGGATCGATAGTATCCTACGAGCAGTACTTC CASSLGSIVSYEQYF TRBJ2-7 NA NA TRBV5-5
TGTGCCAGCAGCGTAGGGGAGAGTTCACCCCTCCACTTT CASSVGESSPLHF TRBJ1-6 NA NA TRBV9
TGTGCCAGTAGTATCGCCGACAAGATTCCTACCACTGAAGCTTTCTTT CASSIADKIPTTEAFF TRBJ1-1 NA NA TRBV19
TGTGCCAGCAGTTTCCCACTACGGGCTGGGAGTTATAGCAATCAGCCCCAGCATTTT CASSFPLRAGSYSNQPQHF TRBJ1-5 NA NA TRBV27